The 5 T cell receptor beta chains given below trace back to one sample, sequenced in a study of cytomegalovirus exposure and HLA in healthy donors. PCR primers comprised 60 Vbeta and 13 Jbeta primers. Some clones are missing from TCRdb's copy, which holds only in-frame ones; the method was immunoSEQ multiplex PCR. The sample includes under 200,000 clones. The sample was PBMCs. Receptor source: a man aged 25 to 45 in good health and CMV-seronegative.

The rearrangement uses TRBV18 and TRBJ2-6; D gene uncertain. Looked up from germline, CDR1 is KGHSH and CDR2 is LQKENI. CDR3 size: 18 residues. V lost 0 bases and J 0 bases, leaving 12 bases between the germline ends. Here the CDR3 DNA reads TGTGCCAGCTCACCACCGGGCCAACCGAGCTCTGGGGCCAACGTCCTGACTTTC. It translates to CASSPPGQPSSGANVLTF.

This sequence joins TRBV9 and TRBJ2-1; 10 bases align to TRBD2. The CDR3 contains 15 residues. Germline assignment: CDR1 SGDLS and CDR2 YYNGEE. V was clipped by 3 bases and J by 5 bases; unmatched bases: 5. The CDR3 here is CASSAPGLADNEQFF. CDR3 coding DNA: TGTGCCAGCAGCGCCCCCGGACTAGCGGACAATGAGCAGTTCTTC.

This sequence joins TRBV9 and TRBJ2-5; D is undetermined. Germline V lookup: CDR1 SGDLS, CDR2 YYNGEE. Between the trimmed V and J ends, which lost 0 bases and 5 bases, there was a span of 11 bases. This CDR3 comprises 14 residues. The CDR3 DNA reads as TGTGCCAGCAGCGTAGATAGTAGAAAGGAGACCCAGTACTTC. This gives the protein CASSVDSRKETQYF.

This sequence joins TRBV2 and TRBJ2-1, with D perhaps matching TRBD2 (6 bases). Germline V gene sequence: CDR1 SNHLY, CDR2 FYNNEI. V lost 11 bases, J lost 8 bases, and 16 bases lay in between. The length of the CDR3 is 12 residues. In DNA, the CDR3 is TGTGCCTTTTTGGAAACGGGGGATGAGCAGTTCTTC. The encoded protein is CAFLETGDEQFF.

The V call is TRBV7-2, the J call TRBJ2-5, with D tentatively TRBD1 (6 bases). The J call may be mistaken, given a closer DNA end match to TRBJ2-7. CDR3 length equals 14 residues. Germline loops: CDR1 SGHTA, CDR2 FQGNSA. Here the CDR3 reads CASSLRQATYEQYF. Here the CDR3 DNA reads TGTGCCAGCAGCTTACGACAGGCGACCTACGAGCAGTACTTC.